These 11 T cell receptor beta chains came from one sample sequenced in a study of blood T cell repertoires in COVID-19 (dated by TCRdb to the early 2020s). The protocol used for the library was the immunoSEQ multiplex PCR assay. TCRdb carries this immuneACCESS record with in-frame sequences only. Its versions omit some clonotypes, under half of them owing to an unresolved V gene in the studies checked, with the rest unexplained. A total of 35,000 to 55,000 clones appear in this sample, just over 85% of them only once. The top ten hold 7.5% to 10% of the sample. The source material was peripheral blood. Every receptor here comes from a man aged 55 to 69 with active COVID-19.

V usage is TRBV7-8 and J usage is TRBJ1-3, with TRBD1 matching over 8 bases. The CDR3 covers 15 residues. The ends lost 2 bases at V and 2 bases at J; junction bases unmatched: 2. Germline CDR1 and CDR2: SGHVS and FQNEAQ. The CDR3 nucleotides are TGTGCCAGCAGCTTATCAGGGGGCCCTGGAAACACCATATATTTT. Amino acids: CASSLSGGPGNTIYF.

CDR3 DNA sequence: TGTGCCAGCAGTCCAGGGGGAATTGGAAACACCATATATTTT. Residues: CASSPGGIGNTIYF. The chain links TRBV6-2 or TRBV6-3 to TRBJ1-3; TRBD1 agrees at 7 bases. The CDR3 contains 14 residues. The J segment lost 3 bases and the V segment lost 5 bases, leaving 4 bases of the junction unmatched. CDR1 and CDR2 from the germline V gene are MNHEY and SVGEGT.

The chain recombines TRBV5-1 with TRBJ1-1, with TRBD1 identical over 7 bases. The CDR3 is 13 residues long. Losses at the gene ends were 0 bases for V and 5 bases for J; bases not matched to a gene: 1. Germline CDR1 and CDR2: SGHRS and YFSETQ. The CDR3 region has the DNA TGCGCCAGCAGCTTGGCGACAGGGACTGAAGCTTTCTTT. Translated, it gives CASSLATGTEAFF.

The rearrangement joins TRBV3-1 (or the pseudogene TRBV3-2) to TRBJ1-3, with D hard to call. Germline V gives CDR1 LGHDT, CDR2 YNNKEL (reference sequence). V was clipped by 8 bases and J by 0 bases, with 11 bases between them. This CDR3 is built from 14 residues. The CDR3 is CASEAGYSGNTIYF. In DNA form, the CDR3 reads TGTGCCAGCGAGGCGGGCTACTCTGGAAACACCATATATTTT.

The rearrangement links TRBV4-1 to TRBJ2-1; possibly TRBD2 for D (7 bases). The germline V and J ends were trimmed by 4 bases and 6 bases, with 16 bases remaining between them. The CDR3 totals 15 residues. From germline, CDR1 is MGHRA and CDR2 YSYEKL. The CDR3 protein is CASSLRGGASNEQFF. DNA for the CDR3: TGCGCCAGCAGCCTGAGAGGGGGGGCTAGCAATGAGCAGTTCTTC.

The rearrangement uses TRBV30 and TRBJ2-1; D not resolved. CDR1 and CDR2 (germline): GTSNPN, SVGIG (reference sequence). With 3 bases removed from V and 4 bases from J, the gap between germline ends came to 10 bases. The CDR3 has 13 residues. CDR3 in DNA: TGTGCCTGGAGCGCGGAGCTGTACAATGAGCAGTTCTTC. Protein: CAWSAELYNEQFF.

The rearrangement links TRBV27 to TRBJ2-7; 12 bases line up with TRBD2. The CDR3 is 15 residues long. CDR1 MNHEY and CDR2 SMNVEV come from the germline V gene (reference sequence). V dropped 3 bases and J dropped 6; count of bases not matched to a gene: 6. In DNA form, the CDR3 reads TGTGCCAGCAGTTTCACTAGCGGGAGGACAGGCGAGCAGTACTTC. Translation gives CASSFTSGRTGEQYF.

As for this clone: The junction departs from the called germline gene at one end, perhaps through a read error. This chain connects TRBV6-2 or TRBV6-3 to TRBJ2-7; 11 positions match TRBD2. This CDR3 is 12 amino acids long. The V gene's germline CDR1 is MNHEY and CDR2 SVGEGT. The CDR3 DNA reads as TGTGCCAGCAGTTTGACTAGCGGGGAAGAGGACTTC. Protein sequence: CASSLTSGEEDF.

The V gene is TRBV19, the J gene TRBJ2-3; 8 nucleotides agree with TRBD1. The junction had 4 bases not matched to a gene; V was cut back by 6 bases and J by 2 bases. CDR3 length: 14 residues. Germline CDR1 reads LNHDA; CDR2 reads SQIVND (reference sequence). In nucleotides, the CDR3 is TGTGCCAGTAGCCCCCAGGGGGCCACAGATACGCAGTATTTT. This translates into CASSPQGATDTQYF.

This chain connects TRBV29-1 to TRBJ2-1; tentatively, D is TRBD2 (7 bases). CDR3 length equals 14 residues. The V and J ends lost 7 bases and 4 bases respectively, with 17 bases between them. From germline, CDR1 is SQVTM and CDR2 ANQGSEA. The CDR3 sequence: CSGLRGEGYNEQFF. CDR3 in DNA: TGCAGCGGCCTTAGGGGGGAGGGATACAATGAGCAGTTCTTC.

This chain connects TRBV4-1 to TRBJ1-1; D is unclear. Germline CDR1 is MGHRA and CDR2 is YSYEKL. The CDR3 totals 13 residues. Between the trimmed V and J ends, which lost 2 bases and 4 bases, there was a span of 8 bases. CDR3 bases: TGCGCCAGCAGCCAAATTAGCGGCACTGAAGCTTTCTTT. Translated, it gives CASSQISGTEAFF.